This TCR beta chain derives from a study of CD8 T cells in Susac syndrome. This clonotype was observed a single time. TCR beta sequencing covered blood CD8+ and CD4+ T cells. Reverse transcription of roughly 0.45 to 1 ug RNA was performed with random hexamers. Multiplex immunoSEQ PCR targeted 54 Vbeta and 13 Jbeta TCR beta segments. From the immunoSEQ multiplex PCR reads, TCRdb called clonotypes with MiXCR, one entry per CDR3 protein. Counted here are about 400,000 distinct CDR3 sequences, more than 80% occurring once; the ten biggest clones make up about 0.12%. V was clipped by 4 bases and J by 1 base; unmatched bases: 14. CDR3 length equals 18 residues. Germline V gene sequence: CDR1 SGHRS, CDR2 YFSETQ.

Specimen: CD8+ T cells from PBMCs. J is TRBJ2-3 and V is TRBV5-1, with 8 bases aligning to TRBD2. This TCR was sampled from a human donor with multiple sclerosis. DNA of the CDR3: TGCGCCAGCAGCCCGGATCCGAGCGGGAGAGGGGGCACAGATACGCAGTATTTT. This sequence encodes CASSPDPSGRGGTDTQYF.